This T cell receptor (beta chain) was sequenced for a study of cytomegalovirus exposure and HLA in healthy donors. About this clone: Antigen specificity is unknown.

PCR involved 60 Vbeta and 13 Jbeta primers. Clones were read by immunoSEQ multiplex PCR, and TCRdb kept only the in-frame ones, dropping some. This sample's table has about 130,000 clones. Study-wide results and caveats: In a later analysis, TCR beta V- and J-gene trimming was associated with a missense DCLRE1C variant. Analyses of presence and absence presupposed an approximately uniform sequencing depth across donors. Among TCR beta chains, those listed as cytomegalovirus-associated numbered about 150.

The trim removed 5 bases at V and 5 bases at J, leaving 4 bases unmatched. Germline assignment: CDR1 SGHVS and CDR2 FNYEAQ. This CDR3 is 15 amino acids long. V and J are TRBV7-6 and TRBJ2-5, with TRBD2 matching 14 bases. This receptor was obtained from a middle-aged man in good health and CMV-seronegative. The material sequenced was PBMCs. The CDR3: CASSPGLAGVETQYF. The CDR3 region has the DNA TGTGCCAGCAGCCCGGGACTAGCGGGAGTGGAGACCCAGTACTTC.